The clone carrying this T cell receptor beta chain was recorded a few times. TCRdb re-called the RT-PCR reads with MiXCR, one entry per CDR3 protein. The table has approximately 290,000 distinct CDR3 sequences, roughly 22% seen once. Per the germline V gene, CDR1 is SGHNT and CDR2 is YYREEE (reference sequence). The J segment lost 5 bases and the V segment lost 4 bases, leaving 9 bases of the junction unmatched. The CDR3 has 15 amino acids. This entry belongs to a study of response to subunit inactivated influenza vaccine. The chain links TRBV5-4 to TRBJ2-1; 7 bases line up with TRBD1. This receptor was identified in a man aged 50 to 69 who received an inactivated influenza vaccine. Material: PBMCs from blood, obtained approximately 20 months after vaccination. The CDR3, as DNA: TGTGCCAGCAGCCGGGGACAGCCAAAGAACAATGAGCAGTTCTTC. Residues: CASSRGQPKNNEQFF.